Listed here is a single TCR beta chain. The antigen is unknown. Germline CDR1 is MNHEY and CDR2 is SVGAGI. This CDR3 contains 16 residues. V gave up 2 bases and J gave up 8 bases; unmatched junction bases: 8. 60 Vbeta and 13 Jbeta primers were used in PCR. Generated by immunoSEQ multiplex PCR, the TCRdb table keeps only in-frame clones and is missing some. Counted here are roughly 180,000 clones, 9.5% occurring once; the ten biggest clones make up 1% to 1.5%. The sample belongs to a study of cytomegalovirus exposure and HLA in healthy donors. Findings of the study overall: Excluded were some V segments that proved indistinguishable, including TRBV6-2 and TRBV6-3.

The specimen sequenced was PBMCs. The chain combines TRBV6-5 with TRBJ2-2; the match to TRBD2 covers 10 bases. The sequence derives from a woman aged 30 to 39 in good health and CMV-seropositive. As DNA, the CDR3 is TGTGCCAGCAGTTACGGGCTAGCGGGAGTTTCGGGGGAGCTGTTTTTT. Protein sequence: CASSYGLAGVSGELFF.